Each of the 3 T cell receptor beta chains below was sequenced from the same sample in a study of cytomegalovirus exposure and HLA in healthy donors (TCRdb year 2017). Libraries were built with the immunoSEQ multiplex PCR assay. For the multiplex PCR, a mixture combining 60 forward primers for TCR Vbeta segments and 13 reverse primers for TCR Jbeta segments was used. Imported from immuneACCESS, the table was reduced by TCRdb to in-frame sequences with V and J called. These copies leave out some clones; in studies compared against another copy, an unresolved V gene accounts for under half, and the cause of the remainder is not known. A total of 90,000 to 120,000 clones appear in this sample, approximately 73% of them only once. Together, the top ten hold 7.8% of the sample. Sequencing input: PBMCs. The receptors were sampled from a man aged 30-40 years in good health and CMV-seronegative.

The V gene is TRBV4-1, the J gene TRBJ2-7; 11 positions match TRBD2. Trimming cost V 1 base and J 4 bases; bases outside gene matches: 6. The CDR3 covers 16 residues. CDR1 and CDR2 from the germline V gene are MGHRA and YSYEKL. The CDR3 spells CASSQGGLAGRYEQYF. CDR3 nucleotides: TGCGCCAGCAGCCAAGGAGGACTAGCGGGTAGATACGAGCAGTACTTC.

The chain recombines TRBV5-4 with TRBJ1-1; D is unresolved. V was trimmed by 4 bases and J by 6 bases, leaving 19 bases between them. CDR1 and CDR2 from the germline V gene are SGHNT and YYREEE (reference sequence). The CDR3 spans 15 residues. The CDR3 sequence is CASSPGGPTTPEAFF. CDR3 DNA: TGTGCCAGCAGCCCGGGAGGACCCACGACGCCTGAAGCTTTCTTT.

The V and J genes are TRBV7-8 and TRBJ2-1; TRBD2 matches at 14 bases. This CDR3 comprises 18 residues. Germline CDR1 is SGHVS and CDR2 is FQNEAQ. The junction had 8 bases not matched to a gene; V was cut back by 4 bases and J by 3 bases. CDR3: CASSSGLAGARLYNEQFF. The CDR3 DNA sequence: TGTGCCAGCAGCTCGGGACTAGCGGGGGCCCGACTCTACAATGAGCAGTTCTTC.